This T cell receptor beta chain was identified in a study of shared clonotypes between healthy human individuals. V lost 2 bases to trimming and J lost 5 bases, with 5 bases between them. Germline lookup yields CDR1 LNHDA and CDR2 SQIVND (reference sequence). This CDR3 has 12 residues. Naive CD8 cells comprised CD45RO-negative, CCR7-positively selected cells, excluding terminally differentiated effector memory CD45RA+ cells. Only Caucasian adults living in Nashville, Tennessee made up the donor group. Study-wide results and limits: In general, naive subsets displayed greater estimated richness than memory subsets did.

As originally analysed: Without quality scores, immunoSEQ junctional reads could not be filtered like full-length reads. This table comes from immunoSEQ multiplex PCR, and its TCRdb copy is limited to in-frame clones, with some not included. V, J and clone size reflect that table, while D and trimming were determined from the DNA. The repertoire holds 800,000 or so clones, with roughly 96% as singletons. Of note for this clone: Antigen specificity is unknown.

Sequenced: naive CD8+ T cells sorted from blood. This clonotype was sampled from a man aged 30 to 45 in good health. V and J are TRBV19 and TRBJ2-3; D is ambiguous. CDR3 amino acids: CASSISGDTQYF. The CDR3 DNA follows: TGTGCCAGTAGTATATCAGGAGATACGCAGTATTTT.